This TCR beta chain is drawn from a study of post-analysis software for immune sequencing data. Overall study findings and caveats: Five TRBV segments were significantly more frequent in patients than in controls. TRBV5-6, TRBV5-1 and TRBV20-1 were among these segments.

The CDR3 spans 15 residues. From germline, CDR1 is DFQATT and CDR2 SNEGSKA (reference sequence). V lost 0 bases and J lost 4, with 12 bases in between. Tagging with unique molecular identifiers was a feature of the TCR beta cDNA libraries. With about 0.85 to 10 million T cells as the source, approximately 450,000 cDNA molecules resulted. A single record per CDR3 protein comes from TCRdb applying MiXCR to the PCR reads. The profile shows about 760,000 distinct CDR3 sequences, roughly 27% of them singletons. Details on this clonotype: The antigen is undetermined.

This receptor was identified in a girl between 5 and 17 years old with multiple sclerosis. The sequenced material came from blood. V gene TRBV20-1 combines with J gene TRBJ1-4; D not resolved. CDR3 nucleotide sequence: TGCAGTGCTAGAGATTTTACAGAGCTTAATGAAAAACTGTTTTTT. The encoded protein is CSARDFTELNEKLFF.